This T cell receptor (beta chain) was sequenced during a study of blood T cell repertoires in COVID-19 (dated by TCRdb to the early 2020s). Study-level background: Samples from collaborators originated in the United States, Italy and Spain and spanned both the acute and convalescent phases of COVID-19. Deeply sampled blood TCRbeta repertoires from subjects exposed to, actively infected with, or recovered from COVID-19 were included in the dataset. A freely available public database, intended as a resource for researchers studying the immune response to SARS-CoV-2, is where the repertoires were released. The sample metadata nearly always contained a de-identified subject ID, COVID-19 status, age in years and sex. The material from the prospective study consisted of cDNA or gDNA derived from T cells, B-cell-depleted T cells, or PBMCs. Samples were obtained from the ongoing ImmuneRACE study (first 160 participants) and from about 1,300 subjects provided by 6 global collaborators. Where available, HLA class I and class II types were obtained from metadata supplied by the sample provider rather than from assay-based typing. Findings and caveats that apply to the study as a whole: Clinical and demographic metadata were provided uncurated, with the amount varying by source and participant.

Whole blood was collected in K2EDTA tubes by collaborating institutions according to the institutions' own protocols. Collaborator samples were shipped for TCRbeta analysis as frozen whole blood, isolated PBMCs, or DNA extracted from either sample type. TCRbeta CDR3 regions were amplified from genomic DNA using the immunoSEQ Assay, a bias-controlled multiplex PCR. In the original analysis: Within the assay, amplification of reference gene primers was used to estimate how many nucleated cells each sample contained. To quantify the absolute abundance of each unique TCRbeta CDR3 rearrangement, sequence reads were collapsed and filtered. Productive Simpson clonality was computed per sample as the square root of Simpson's diversity index over productive rearrangements. The source is immuneACCESS, and TCRdb retained only in-frame sequences with V and J called. Part of the clones is not carried over; for the studies checked, unresolved V genes explain less than half of this, and the remainder is unexplained. V, J and clone size were drawn from that table, and D and trimming were deduced from the DNA. Within this sample are around 67,000 clones, with about 90% of them counted one time only. The top ten hold 8.5% of the sample.

Turning to this clone: No antigen is known for it. Base quality data are lacking; no much larger clone is found one base away.

There are 15 amino acids in the CDR3, from cysteine to phenylalanine inclusive. Kept here is only the CDR3 DNA, which spans 45 bases and is read in frame from base 1. V loses 7 bases at its end and J loses 5 bases; junction bases beyond the gene matches: 8. CDR1 and CDR2 are drawn from the germline V gene: MDHEN, SYDVKM. The TCR comes from a human donor in a cohort sampled during active COVID-19. Specimen: peripheral blood. Recombination connected TRBV28 to TRBJ1-5; 10 nucleotides in the junction match TRBD1. The nucleotide sequence is TGTGCCAGCACGATCGGGACAGGGGCTTATCAGCCCCAGCATTTT. Its amino acids are CASTIGTGAYQPQHF.